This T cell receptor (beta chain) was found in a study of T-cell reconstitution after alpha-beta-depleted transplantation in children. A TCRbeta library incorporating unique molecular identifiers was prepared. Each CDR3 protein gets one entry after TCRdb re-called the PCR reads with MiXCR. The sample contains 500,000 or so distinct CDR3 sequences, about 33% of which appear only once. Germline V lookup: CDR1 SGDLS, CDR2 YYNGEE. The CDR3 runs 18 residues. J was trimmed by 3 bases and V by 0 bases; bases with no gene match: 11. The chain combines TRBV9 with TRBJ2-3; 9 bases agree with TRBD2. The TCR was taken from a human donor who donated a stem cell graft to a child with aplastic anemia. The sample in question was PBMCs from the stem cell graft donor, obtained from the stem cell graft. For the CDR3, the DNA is TGTGCCAGCAGCGTAGAGGTCTCTAGCGGGGTCAGAACAGATACGCAGTATTTT. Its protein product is CASSVEVSSGVRTDTQYF.